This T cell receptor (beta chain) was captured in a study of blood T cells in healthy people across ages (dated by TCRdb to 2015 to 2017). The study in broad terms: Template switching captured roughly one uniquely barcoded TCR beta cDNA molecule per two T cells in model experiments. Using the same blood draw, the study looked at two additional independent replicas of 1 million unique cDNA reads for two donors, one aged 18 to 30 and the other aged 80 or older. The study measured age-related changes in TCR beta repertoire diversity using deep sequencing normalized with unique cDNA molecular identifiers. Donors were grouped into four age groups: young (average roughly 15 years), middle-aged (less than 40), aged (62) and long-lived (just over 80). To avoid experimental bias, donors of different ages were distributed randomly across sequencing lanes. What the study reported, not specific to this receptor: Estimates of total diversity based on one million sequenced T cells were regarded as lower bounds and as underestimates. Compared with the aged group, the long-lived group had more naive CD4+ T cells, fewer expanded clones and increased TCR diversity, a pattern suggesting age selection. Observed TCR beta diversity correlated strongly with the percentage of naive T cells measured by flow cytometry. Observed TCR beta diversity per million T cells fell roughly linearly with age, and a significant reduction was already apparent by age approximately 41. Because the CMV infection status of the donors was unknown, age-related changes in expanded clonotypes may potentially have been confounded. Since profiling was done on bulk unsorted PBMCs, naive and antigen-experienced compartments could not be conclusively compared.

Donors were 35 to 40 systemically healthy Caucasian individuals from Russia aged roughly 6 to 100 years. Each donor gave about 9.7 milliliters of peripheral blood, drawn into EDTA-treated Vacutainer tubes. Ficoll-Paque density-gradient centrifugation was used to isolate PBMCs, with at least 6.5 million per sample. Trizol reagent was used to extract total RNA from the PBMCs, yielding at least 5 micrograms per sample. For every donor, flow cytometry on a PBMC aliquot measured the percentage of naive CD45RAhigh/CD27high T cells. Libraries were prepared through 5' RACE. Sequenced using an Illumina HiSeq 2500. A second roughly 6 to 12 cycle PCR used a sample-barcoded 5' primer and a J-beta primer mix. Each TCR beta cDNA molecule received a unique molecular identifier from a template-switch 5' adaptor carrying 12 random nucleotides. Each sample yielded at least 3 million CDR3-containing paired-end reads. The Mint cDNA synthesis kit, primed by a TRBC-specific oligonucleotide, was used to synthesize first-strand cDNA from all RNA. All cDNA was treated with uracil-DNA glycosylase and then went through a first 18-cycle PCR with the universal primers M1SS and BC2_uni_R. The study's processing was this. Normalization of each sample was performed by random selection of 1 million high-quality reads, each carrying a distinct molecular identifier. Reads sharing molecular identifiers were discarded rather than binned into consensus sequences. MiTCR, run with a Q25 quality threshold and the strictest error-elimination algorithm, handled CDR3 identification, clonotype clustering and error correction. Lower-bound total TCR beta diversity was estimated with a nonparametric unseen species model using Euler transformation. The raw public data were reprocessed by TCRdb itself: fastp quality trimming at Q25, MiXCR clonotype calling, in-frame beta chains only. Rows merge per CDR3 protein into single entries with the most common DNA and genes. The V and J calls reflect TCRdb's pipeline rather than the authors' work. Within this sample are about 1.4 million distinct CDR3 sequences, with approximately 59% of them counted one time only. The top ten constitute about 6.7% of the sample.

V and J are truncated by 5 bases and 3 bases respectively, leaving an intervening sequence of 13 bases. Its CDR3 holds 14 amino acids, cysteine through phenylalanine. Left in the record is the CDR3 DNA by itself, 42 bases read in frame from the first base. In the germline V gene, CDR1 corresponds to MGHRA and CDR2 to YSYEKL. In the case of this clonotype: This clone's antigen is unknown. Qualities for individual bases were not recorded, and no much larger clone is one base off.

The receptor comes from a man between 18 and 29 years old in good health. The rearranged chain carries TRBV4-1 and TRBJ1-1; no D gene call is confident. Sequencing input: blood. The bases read TGCGCCAGCAGCAATTCAAGGGAGGACACTGAAGCTTTCTTT. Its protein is CASSNSREDTEAFF.